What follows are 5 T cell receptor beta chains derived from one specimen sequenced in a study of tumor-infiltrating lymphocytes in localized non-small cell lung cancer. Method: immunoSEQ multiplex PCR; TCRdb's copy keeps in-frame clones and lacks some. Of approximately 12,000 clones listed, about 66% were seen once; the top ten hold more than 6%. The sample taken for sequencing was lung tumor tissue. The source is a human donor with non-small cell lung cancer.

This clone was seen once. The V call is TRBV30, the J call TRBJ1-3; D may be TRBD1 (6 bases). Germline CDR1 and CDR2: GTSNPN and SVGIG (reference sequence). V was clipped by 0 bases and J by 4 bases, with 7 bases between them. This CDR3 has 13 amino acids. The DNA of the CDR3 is TGTGCCTGGAGTGTAGGGACAGGAAACACCATATATTTT. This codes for CAWSVGTGNTIYF.

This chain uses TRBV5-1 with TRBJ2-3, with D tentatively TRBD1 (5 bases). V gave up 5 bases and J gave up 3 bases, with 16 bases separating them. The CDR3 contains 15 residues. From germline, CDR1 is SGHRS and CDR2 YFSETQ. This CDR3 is CASSRGHGRTDTQYF. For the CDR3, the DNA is TGCGCCAGCAGTCGAGGACACGGACGGACAGATACGCAGTATTTT. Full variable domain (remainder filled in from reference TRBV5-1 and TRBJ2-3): KAGVTQTPRYLIKTRGQQVTLSCSPISGHRSVSWYQQTPGQGLQFLFEYFSETQRNKGNFPGRFSGRQFSNSRSEMNVSTLELGDSALYLCASSRGHGRTDTQYFGPGTRLTVL.

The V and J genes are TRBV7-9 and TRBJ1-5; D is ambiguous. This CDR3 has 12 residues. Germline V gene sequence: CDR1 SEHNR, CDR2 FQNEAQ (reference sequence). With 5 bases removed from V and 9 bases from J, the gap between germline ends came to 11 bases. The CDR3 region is CASSDSRGPQHF. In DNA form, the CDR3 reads TGTGCCAGCAGCGACTCAAGAGGGCCCCAGCATTTT.

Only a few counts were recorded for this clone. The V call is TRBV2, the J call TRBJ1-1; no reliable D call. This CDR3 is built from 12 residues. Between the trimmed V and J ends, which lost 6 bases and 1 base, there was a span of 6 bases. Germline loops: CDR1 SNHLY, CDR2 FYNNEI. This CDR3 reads CASRHQNTEAFF. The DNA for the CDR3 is TGTGCCAGCAGGCATCAGAACACTGAAGCTTTCTTT. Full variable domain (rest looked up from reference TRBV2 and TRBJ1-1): EPEVTQTPSHQVTQMGQEVILRCVPISNHLYFYWYRQILGQKVEFLVSFYNNEISEKSEIFDDQFSVERPDGSNFTLKIRSTKLEDSAMYFCASRHQNTEAFFGQGTRLTVV.

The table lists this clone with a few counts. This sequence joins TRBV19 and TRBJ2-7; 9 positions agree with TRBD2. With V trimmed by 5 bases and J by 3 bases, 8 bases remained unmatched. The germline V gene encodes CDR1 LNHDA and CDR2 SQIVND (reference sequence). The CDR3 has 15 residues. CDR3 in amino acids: CASSPRTSAIYEQYF. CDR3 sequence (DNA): TGTGCCAGTAGTCCTCGGACTAGCGCGATCTACGAGCAGTACTTC.